This TCR beta chain is drawn from a study of beta chain features in type 1 diabetes. Study-level background: Healthy donors, compared against patients, showed similar age, gender and cell yields. Regarding the study as a whole: All four CD4+ subsets from Type 1 diabetes patients carried moderately but significantly shorter TCRB CDR3s.

With 6 bases removed from V and 4 bases from J, the gap between germline ends came to 9 bases. The CDR3 length is 12 residues. Per the germline V gene, CDR1 is SNHLY and CDR2 is FYNNEI. Sequenced material consisted of expressed TCRB transcripts (all of the isolated RNA was reverse transcribed). Here immunoSEQ multiplex PCR was the method, and the copy in TCRdb shows in-frame clones only, minus some. The data show some 640,000 clones, roughly 13% seen once. Details on this clone: Its antigen is unidentified.

Sequenced sample: naive CD4+ T cells from blood. V usage is TRBV2 and J usage is TRBJ2-5; D gene uncertain. The clonotype comes from a man aged 18-30 years with type 1 diabetes. The CDR3 region has the DNA TGTGCCAGCAGACTGGCCACAGAGACCCAGTACTTC. Residues: CASRLATETQYF. Supplemented by reference TRBV2 and TRBJ2-5, the full variable domain reads EPEVTQTPSHQVTQMGQEVILRCVPISNHLYFYWYRQILGQKVEFLVSFYNNEISEKSEIFDDQFSVERPDGSNFTLKIRSTKLEDSAMYFCASRLATETQYFGPGTRLLVL.